The clone carrying this T cell receptor (beta chain) was counted many times. This sample stems from a study of Graves' ophthalmopathy and Graves' hyperthyroidism. CDR3 length: 13 residues. V was trimmed by 6 bases and J by 4 bases, leaving 15 bases between them. Germline V gene data show CDR1 as DFQATT and CDR2 as SNEGSKA (reference sequence). Beta-chain TCR CDR3 regions were amplified from RNA transcripts. An initial RT-PCR round employing HTBI primers preceded a second-round multiplex PCR. TCRdb reprocessed the multiplex PCR reads with MiXCR, giving one entry per CDR3 protein. The sample contains 400,000 or so distinct CDR3 sequences, 15% of which appear only once.

The genes are TRBV20-1 and TRBJ1-1; weak D call: TRBD1 (6 bases). The source material was peripheral blood. The source of this sequence is a woman younger than 35 with stable Graves' hyperthyroidism. The CDR3 sequence is CSASGAVGTEAFF. In DNA form, the CDR3 reads TGCAGTGCGTCGGGGGCGGTAGGCACTGAAGCTTTCTTT.